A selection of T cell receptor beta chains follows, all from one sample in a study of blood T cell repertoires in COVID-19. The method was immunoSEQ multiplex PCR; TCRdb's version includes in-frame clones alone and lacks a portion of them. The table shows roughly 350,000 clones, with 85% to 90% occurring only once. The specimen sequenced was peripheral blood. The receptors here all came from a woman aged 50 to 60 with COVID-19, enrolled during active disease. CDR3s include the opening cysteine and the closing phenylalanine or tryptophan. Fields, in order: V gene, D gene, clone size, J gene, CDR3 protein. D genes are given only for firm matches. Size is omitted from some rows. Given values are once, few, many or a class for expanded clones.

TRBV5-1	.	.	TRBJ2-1	CASFSSFDEQFF
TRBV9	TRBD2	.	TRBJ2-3	CASSVGGTIFDTQYF
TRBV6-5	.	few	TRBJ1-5	CASSYSRNQPQHF
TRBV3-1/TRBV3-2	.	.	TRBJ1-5	CASSQDLSGNQPQHF
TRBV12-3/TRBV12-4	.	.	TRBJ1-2	CASRLQGIYGYTF
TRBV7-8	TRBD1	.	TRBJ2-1	CASNPTGGLNEQFF
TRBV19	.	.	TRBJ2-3	CASSIDSRGIDTQYF
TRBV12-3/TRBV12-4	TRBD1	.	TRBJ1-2	CASSFSRGGYTF
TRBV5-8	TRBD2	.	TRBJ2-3	CASSYRLAALTDTQYF
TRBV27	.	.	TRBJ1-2	CASSPGMEYGYTF
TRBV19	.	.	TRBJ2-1	CASSIGELVGHNEQFF
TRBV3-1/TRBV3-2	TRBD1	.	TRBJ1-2	CASSPLNRGFNYGYTF
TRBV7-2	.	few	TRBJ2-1	CASSLAGAYNEQFF
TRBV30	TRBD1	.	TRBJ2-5	CAWSGQGPETQYF
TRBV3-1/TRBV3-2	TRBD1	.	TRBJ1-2	CASSQGQDYGYTF
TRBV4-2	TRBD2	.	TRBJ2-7	CASSQAGTSGSYEQYF
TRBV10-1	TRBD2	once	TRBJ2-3	CASSEASGSTDTQYF
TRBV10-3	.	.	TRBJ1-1	CAISEFYAGMNTEAFF
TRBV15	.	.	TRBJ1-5	CATSRDTGSNQPQHF
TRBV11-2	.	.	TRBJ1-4	CASSSKSGEKLFF
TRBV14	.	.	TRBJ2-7	CASSHGQLYEQYF
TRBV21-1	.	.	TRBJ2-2	CARILAGANTGELFF
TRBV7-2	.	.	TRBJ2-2	CASSLQARTVTGELFF
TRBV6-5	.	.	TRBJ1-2	CASSWAGATSGYTF
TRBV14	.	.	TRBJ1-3	CASSQVIGNTIYF
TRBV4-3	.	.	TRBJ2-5	CASSQDRGSLETQYF
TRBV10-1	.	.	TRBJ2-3	CASSEQGTDTQYF
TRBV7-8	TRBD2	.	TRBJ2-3	CASSSQILAGEADTQYF
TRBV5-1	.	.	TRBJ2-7	CASSLAAGTPGDEQYF
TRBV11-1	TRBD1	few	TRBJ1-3	CASRGQSSGNTIYF
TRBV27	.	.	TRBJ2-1	CASMGLSGTRDEQFF
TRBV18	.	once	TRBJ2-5	CASSPDRGVETQYF
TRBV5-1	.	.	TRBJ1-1	CASSSQGWTEAFF
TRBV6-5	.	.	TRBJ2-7	CASSRDNYEQYF
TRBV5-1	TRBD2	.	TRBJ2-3	CASSLAGRGGPLNTQYF
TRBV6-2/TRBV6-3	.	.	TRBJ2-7	CASSYAPYEQYF
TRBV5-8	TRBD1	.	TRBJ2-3	CASSPRQGNTDTQYF
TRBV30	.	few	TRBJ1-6	CAWRTQGSSPLHF
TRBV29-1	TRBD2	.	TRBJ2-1	CSVVQAGGRDEQFF
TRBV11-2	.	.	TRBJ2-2	CASSLQGGTGELFF
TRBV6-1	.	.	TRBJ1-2	CASSEADKSHYGYTF
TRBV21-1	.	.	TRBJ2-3	CASSKGLAGGPILTDTQYF
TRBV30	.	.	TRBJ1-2	CAWSVQRGYTF
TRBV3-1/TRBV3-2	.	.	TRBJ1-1	CASSQDLRWTEAFF
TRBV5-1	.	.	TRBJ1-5	CASSLEGLNSNQPQHF
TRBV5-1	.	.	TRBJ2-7	CASSLFAGSYEQYF
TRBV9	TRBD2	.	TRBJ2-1	CASSALLASTYNEQFF
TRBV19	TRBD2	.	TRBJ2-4	CASRGTSGMAKNIQYF
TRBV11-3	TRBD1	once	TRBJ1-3	CASTDRGPSGNTIYF
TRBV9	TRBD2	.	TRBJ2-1	CASSEAGNPYNEQFF
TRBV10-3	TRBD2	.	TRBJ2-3	CAISESSGSTDTQYF